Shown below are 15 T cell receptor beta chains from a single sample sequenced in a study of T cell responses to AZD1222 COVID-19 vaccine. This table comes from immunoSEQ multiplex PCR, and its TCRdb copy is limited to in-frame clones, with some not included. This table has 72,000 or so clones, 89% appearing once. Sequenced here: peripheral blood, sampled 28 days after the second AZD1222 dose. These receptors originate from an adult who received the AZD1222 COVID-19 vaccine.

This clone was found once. CDR3 coding DNA: TGCGCCAGCCGCAGGGACCGAGAAAAACTGTTTTTT. This translates into CASRRDREKLFF. The chain carries TRBV5-1 and TRBJ1-4, with D tentatively TRBD1 (5 bases). Germline loops: CDR1 SGHRS, CDR2 YFSETQ. The CDR3 loop spans 12 amino acids. Trimming shortened V by 7 bases and J by 8 bases, and 12 bases separated the two germline ends.

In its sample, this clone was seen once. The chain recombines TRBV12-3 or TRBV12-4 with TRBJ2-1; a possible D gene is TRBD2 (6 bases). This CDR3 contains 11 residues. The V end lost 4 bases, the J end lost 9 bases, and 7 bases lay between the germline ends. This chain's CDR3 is CASSSGGEQFF. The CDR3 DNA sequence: TGTGCCAGCAGTTCCGGGGGTGAGCAGTTCTTC.

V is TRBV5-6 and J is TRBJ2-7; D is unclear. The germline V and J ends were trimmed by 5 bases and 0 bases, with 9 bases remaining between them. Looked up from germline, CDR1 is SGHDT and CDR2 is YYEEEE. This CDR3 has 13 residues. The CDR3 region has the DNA TGTGCCAGCAGTTTGACCCACTCCTACGAGCAGTACTTC. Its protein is CASSLTHSYEQYF.

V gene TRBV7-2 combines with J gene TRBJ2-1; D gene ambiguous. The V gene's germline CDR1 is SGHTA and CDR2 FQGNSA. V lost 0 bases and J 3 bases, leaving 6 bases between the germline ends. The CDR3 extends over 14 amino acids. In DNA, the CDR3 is TGTGCCAGCAGCTTAGCGAGGAGCTACAATGAGCAGTTCTTC. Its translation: CASSLARSYNEQFF.

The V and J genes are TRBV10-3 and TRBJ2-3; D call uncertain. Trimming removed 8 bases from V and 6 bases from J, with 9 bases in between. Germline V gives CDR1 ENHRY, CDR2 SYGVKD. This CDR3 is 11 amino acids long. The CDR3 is CAIGQEDTQYF. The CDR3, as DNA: TGTGCCATCGGTCAGGAGGATACGCAGTATTTT.

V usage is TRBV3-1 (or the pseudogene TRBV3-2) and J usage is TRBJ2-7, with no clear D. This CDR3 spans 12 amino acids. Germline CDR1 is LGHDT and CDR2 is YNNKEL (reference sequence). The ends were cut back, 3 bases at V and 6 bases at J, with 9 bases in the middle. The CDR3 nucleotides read TGTGCCAGCAGCCAGTTAACGAGCGAGCAGTACTTC. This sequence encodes CASSQLTSEQYF.

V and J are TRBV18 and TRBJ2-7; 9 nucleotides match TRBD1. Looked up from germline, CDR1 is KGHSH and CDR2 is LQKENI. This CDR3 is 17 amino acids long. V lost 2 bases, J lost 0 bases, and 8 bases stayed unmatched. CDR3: CASSPAGTGLSSYEQYF. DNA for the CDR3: TGTGCCAGCTCACCAGCCGGGACAGGGCTGAGCTCCTACGAGCAGTACTTC.

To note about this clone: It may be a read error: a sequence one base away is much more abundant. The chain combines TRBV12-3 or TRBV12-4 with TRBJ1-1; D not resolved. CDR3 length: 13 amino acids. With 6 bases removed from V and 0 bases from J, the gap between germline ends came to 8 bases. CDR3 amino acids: CASSPQVNTEAFF. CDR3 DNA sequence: TGTGCCAGCAGCCCACAAGTGAACACTGAAGCTTTCTTT.

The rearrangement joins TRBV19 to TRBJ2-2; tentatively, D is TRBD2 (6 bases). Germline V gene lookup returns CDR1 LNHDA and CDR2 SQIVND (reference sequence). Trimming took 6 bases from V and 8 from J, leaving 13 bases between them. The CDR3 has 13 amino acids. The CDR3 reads CASRTGLAGELFF. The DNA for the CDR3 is TGTGCCAGTAGAACGGGACTCGCTGGGGAGCTGTTTTTT.

CDR3 sequence (DNA): TGTGCCAGCAGTGAAGCGTTAAGTTCTCAGCATTTT. Protein: CASSEALSSQHF. The chain joins TRBV2 to TRBJ1-5; D remains unclear. CDR1 is SNHLY and CDR2 is FYNNEI in the germline V gene. Trimming pared 0 bases from V and 13 bases from J, leaving 10 bases between. This CDR3 spans 12 amino acids.

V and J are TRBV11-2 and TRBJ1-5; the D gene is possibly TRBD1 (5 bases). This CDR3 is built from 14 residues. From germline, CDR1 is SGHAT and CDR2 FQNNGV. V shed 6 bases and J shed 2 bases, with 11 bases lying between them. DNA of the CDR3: TGTGCCAGCAGTCCTATAGGGGGCAATCAGCCCCAGCATTTT. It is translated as CASSPIGGNQPQHF.

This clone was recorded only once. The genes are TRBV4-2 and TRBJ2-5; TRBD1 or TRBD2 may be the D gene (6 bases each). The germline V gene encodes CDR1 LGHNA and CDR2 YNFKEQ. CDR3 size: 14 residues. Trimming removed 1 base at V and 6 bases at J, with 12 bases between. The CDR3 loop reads CASSQVGGVKTQYF. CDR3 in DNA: TGTGCCAGCAGCCAAGTGGGGGGCGTGAAGACCCAGTACTTC.

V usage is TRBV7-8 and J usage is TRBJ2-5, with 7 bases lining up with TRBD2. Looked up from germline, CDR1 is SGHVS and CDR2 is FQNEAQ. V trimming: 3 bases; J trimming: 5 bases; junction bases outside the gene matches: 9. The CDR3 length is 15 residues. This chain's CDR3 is CASSFLAGVFETQYF. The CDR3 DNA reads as TGTGCCAGCAGCTTTCTTGCGGGAGTGTTTGAGACCCAGTACTTC.

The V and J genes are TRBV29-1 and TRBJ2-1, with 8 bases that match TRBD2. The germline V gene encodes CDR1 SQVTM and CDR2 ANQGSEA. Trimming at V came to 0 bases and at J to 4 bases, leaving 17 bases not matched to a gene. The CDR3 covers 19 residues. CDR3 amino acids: CSVEEGGAGGRFSYNEQFF. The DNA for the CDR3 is TGCAGCGTTGAAGAAGGGGGGGCTGGCGGGAGGTTCTCGTACAATGAGCAGTTCTTC.

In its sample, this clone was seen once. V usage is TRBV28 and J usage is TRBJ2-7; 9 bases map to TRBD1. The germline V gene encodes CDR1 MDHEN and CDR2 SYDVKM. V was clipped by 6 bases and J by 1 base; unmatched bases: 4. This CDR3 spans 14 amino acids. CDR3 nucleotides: TGTGCCAGCAGGGGACAGGGAATATCCTACGAGCAGTACTTC. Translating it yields CASRGQGISYEQYF.